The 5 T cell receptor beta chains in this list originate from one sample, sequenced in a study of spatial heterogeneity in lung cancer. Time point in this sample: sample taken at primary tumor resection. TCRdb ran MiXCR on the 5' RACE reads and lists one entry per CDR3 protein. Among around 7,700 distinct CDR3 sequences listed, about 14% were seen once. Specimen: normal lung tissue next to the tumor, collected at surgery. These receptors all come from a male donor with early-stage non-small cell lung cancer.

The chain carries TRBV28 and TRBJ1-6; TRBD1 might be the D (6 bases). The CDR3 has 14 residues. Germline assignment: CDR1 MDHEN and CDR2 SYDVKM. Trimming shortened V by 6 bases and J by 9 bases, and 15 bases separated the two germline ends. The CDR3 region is CASSPGGGVSPLHF. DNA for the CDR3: TGTGCCAGCAGCCCCGGGGGGGGCGTTTCACCCCTCCACTTT.

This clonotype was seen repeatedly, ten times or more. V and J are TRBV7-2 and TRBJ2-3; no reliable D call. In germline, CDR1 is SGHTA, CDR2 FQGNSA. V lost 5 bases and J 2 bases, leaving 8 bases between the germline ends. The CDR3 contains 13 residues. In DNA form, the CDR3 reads TGTGCCAGCAGCCCCGGACCCACAGATACGCAGTATTTT. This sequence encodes CASSPGPTDTQYF.

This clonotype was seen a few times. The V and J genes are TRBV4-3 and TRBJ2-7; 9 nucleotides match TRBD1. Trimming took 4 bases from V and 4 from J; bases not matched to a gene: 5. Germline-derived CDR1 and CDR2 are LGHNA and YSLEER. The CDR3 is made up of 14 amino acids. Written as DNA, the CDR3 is TGCGCCAGCAGCCGAGGACAGGGGCGGTACGAGCAGTACTTC. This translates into CASSRGQGRYEQYF.

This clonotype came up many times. As DNA, the CDR3 is TGTGCCAGCGGTCCTGGACAGGGCGACACTGAAGCTTTCTTT. Amino acids: CASGPGQGDTEAFF. This sequence joins TRBV7-9 and TRBJ1-1; 8 bases align to TRBD1. V lost 8 bases to trimming and J lost 3 bases; unmatched junction nucleotides: 8. The germline V gene encodes CDR1 SEHNR and CDR2 FQNEAQ (reference sequence). The CDR3 has 14 amino acids.

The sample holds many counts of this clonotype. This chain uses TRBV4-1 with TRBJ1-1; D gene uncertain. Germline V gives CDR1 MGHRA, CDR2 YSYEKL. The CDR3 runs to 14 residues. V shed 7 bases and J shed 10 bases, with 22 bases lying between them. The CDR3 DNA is TGCGCCAGCACCGTTAACCCCTCAGAGTCTAGAGCTTTCTTT. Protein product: CASTVNPSESRAFF.